The clone carrying this T cell receptor beta chain showed up just once. Its antigen is currently unknown. The germline gives CDR1 LNHDA, CDR2 SQIVND (reference sequence). Trimming took 3 bases from V and 7 from J; bases not matched to a gene: 12. The CDR3 has 16 residues. Sequencing libraries made from TCR beta cDNA carried unique molecular identifiers. MiXCR, run by TCRdb on the PCR reads, gives a single entry per CDR3 protein. Among hundreds of thousands of distinct CDR3 sequences listed, approximately 53% were seen once. This sample was taken from a study of post-analysis software for immune sequencing data. Study findings and constraints: Normalized Chao1 diversity in multiple sclerosis patients fell significantly below that of controls. Five or six TRBV segments, TRBV5-6, TRBV5-1 and TRBV20-1 among them, were found more frequent in patients than controls.

This sequence was found in a girl between 5 and 17 years old with multiple sclerosis. The chain uses TRBV19 and TRBJ2-1; 7 bases are a match to TRBD2. The sample consisted of blood. CDR3 in DNA: TGTGCCAGTAGTATGCGGGGGACGGCGAGATCGAATGAGCAGTTCTTC. Amino acids: CASSMRGTARSNEQFF.